What follows is one T cell receptor (beta chain) and its context. No antigen is known for it. The germline CDR1 and CDR2 sequences are SGHDT and YYEEEE. The CDR3 contains 14 residues. Trimming took 2 bases from V and 4 from J, leaving 12 bases between them. These data belong to a study of T cells in Graves' hyperthyroidism and ophthalmopathy. General study findings and limits: Ophthalmopathy and stable hyperthyroidism were separated by a 13 V-J model. Blood also contained most expanded thyroid clonotypes above 0.001.

TCR beta CDR3 regions were amplified from RNA. RT-PCR in the first round (using the HTBI primer set) targeted the TCR CDR3. TCRdb called the multiplex PCR reads again in MiXCR, with one record for every CDR3 protein. The sample shows a few hundred thousand distinct CDR3 sequences, around 45% of them seen only once. The source material was peripheral blood or thyroid tissue (not recorded which). This TCR came from a young woman with Graves' hyperthyroidism. This chain links TRBV5-6 with TRBJ1-1, with D uncertain. The CDR3 sequence: CASSLSGASTEAFF. The DNA of the CDR3 is TGTGCCAGCAGCTTAAGTGGTGCCAGCACTGAAGCTTTCTTT.